There are a few counts of the clone carrying this T cell receptor (beta chain). Its antigen is still unknown. Unique molecular identifiers were used in preparing the TCRbeta library. MiXCR, applied by TCRdb to the PCR reads, yields one record per CDR3 protein. The data contain 600,000 or so distinct CDR3 sequences, under 30% of them singletons. The germline gives CDR1 DFQATT, CDR2 SNEGSKA (reference sequence). The V end lost 0 bases, the J end lost 2 bases, and 14 bases lay between the germline ends. This CDR3 has 17 amino acids. This entry belongs to a study of T-cell reconstitution after alpha-beta-depleted transplantation in children. Regarding the study as a whole: Several hundred rapidly expanded clones from non-depleted graft cells reportedly supplied alpha-beta T cells about two months post-transplant. A year had passed since transplant, and T-cell counts and diversity by then came mostly from newly produced T cells. Day-60 TCRbeta diversity that was high in some patients was derived from surviving recipient T cells and thymic progenitors.

The receptor comes from a boy younger than two who had a stem cell transplant for acute myeloid leukemia, so the T cells may come from the graft donor. The sequences come from PBMCs, mostly from graft donor cells, collected 360 days after TCRalphabeta/CD19-depleted stem cell transplant. This chain links TRBV20-1 with TRBJ2-6; D unresolved. CDR3 residues: CSARDPNTSPGANVLTF. The CDR3 nucleotides are TGCAGTGCTAGAGACCCAAACACAAGTCCTGGGGCCAACGTCCTGACTTTC.